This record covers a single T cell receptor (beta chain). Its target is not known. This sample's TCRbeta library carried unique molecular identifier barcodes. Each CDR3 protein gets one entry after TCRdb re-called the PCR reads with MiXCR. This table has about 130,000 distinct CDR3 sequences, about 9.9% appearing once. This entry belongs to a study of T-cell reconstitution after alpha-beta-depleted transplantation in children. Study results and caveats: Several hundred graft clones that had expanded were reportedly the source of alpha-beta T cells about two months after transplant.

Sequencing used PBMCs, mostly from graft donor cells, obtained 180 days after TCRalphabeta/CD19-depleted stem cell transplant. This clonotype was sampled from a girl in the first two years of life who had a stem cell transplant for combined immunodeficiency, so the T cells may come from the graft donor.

The CDR3 DNA sequence: TGTGCCAGCAGCCCAGGACTAAATGCGAACACCGGGGAGCTGTTTTTT. This sequence encodes CASSPGLNANTGELFF. This chain uses TRBV5-6 with TRBJ2-2; D is perhaps TRBD2 (6 bases). This CDR3 has 16 amino acids. Trimming shortened V by 4 bases and J by 0 bases, and 13 bases separated the two germline ends. Germline assignment: CDR1 SGHDT and CDR2 YYEEEE.